The 18 T cell receptor beta chains listed next were all sequenced from one sample in a study of blood T cell repertoires in COVID-19. Assay: immunoSEQ multiplex PCR; the TCRdb copy retains only in-frame clones and omits some. In the table there are about 380,000 clones, around 87% of which are singletons. Sample: PBMCs or T cells enriched from blood (not recorded which). These receptors were collected from a man under 40 who had recovered from COVID-19.

The CDR3 spells CASSQEGIGRGTQYF. In DNA, the CDR3 is TGTGCCAGCAGCCAAGAGGGTATCGGCCGCGGGACCCAGTACTTC. The chain couples TRBV3-1 (or the pseudogene TRBV3-2) to TRBJ2-5; D gene uncertain. Trimming shortened V by 0 bases and J by 7 bases, and 15 bases separated the two germline ends. The CDR3 consists of 15 residues. Germline loops: CDR1 LGHDT, CDR2 YNNKEL (reference sequence).

This sequence joins TRBV4-1 and TRBJ1-2; D remains ambiguous. Germline CDR1 and CDR2: MGHRA and YSYEKL. Trimming took off 0 bases at V and 8 bases at J, with 19 bases between the two ends. The CDR3 sequence is 16 residues long. This chain's CDR3 is CASSQEWPGGLEGYTF. CDR3 bases: TGCGCCAGCAGCCAAGAGTGGCCGGGTGGACTTGAAGGCTACACCTTC.

This chain uses TRBV10-2 with TRBJ2-5, with a tentative D call TRBD2 (6 bases). Trimming left V 0 bases short and J 7 bases short, with 6 bases between. Germline CDR1 WSHSY, CDR2 SAAADI. The CDR3 is 12 residues long. CDR3 DNA: TGCGCCAGCAGTGAGTCGGAGGGGACCCAGTACTTC. Its translation: CASSESEGTQYF.

V usage is TRBV6-5 and J usage is TRBJ2-7; TRBD1 matches 8 bases. The germline V gene has CDR1 MNHEY and CDR2 SVGAGI. The CDR3 has 15 amino acids. V dropped 6 bases and J dropped 7; count of bases not matched to a gene: 14. This CDR3 is CASRPWDRFSMEQYF. CDR3 DNA: TGTGCCAGCAGACCCTGGGACAGGTTCTCCATGGAGCAGTACTTC.

This chain joins TRBV2 and TRBJ1-1; a possible D gene is TRBD1 (6 bases). Germline CDR1 SNHLY, CDR2 FYNNEI. The CDR3 is 14 amino acids. Trimming stripped 4 bases from V and 0 bases from J, with 9 bases between. CDR3 amino acids: CASSVYRVNTEAFF. The CDR3 bases are TGTGCCAGCAGTGTGTACAGGGTGAACACTGAAGCTTTCTTT.

CDR3 nucleotides: TGCGCCAGCAGCCAAGAGCGGACAGGCTCGCATCAGCCCCAGCATTTT. It is translated as CASSQERTGSHQPQHF. The gene calls are TRBV4-1 and TRBJ1-5; 7 nucleotides align to TRBD1. Looked up from germline, CDR1 is MGHRA and CDR2 is YSYEKL. The length of the CDR3 is 16 residues. V was pared by 0 bases and J by 5 bases, with 7 bases of the junction left unmatched.

The J gene is TRBJ1-6, the V gene TRBV3-1 (or the pseudogene TRBV3-2); weak D call: TRBD1 (5 bases). This CDR3 contains 14 residues. Looked up from germline, CDR1 is LGHDT and CDR2 is YNNKEL (reference sequence). With 3 bases removed from V and 10 bases from J, the gap between germline ends came to 13 bases. The DNA of the CDR3 is TGTGCCAGCAGCCAGATTCAGGGATCGTCACCCCTCCACTTT. This translates into CASSQIQGSSPLHF.

The chain uses TRBV3-1 (or the pseudogene TRBV3-2) and TRBJ2-1; TRBD2 might be the D (5 bases). Germline CDR1 and CDR2: LGHDT and YNNKEL (reference sequence). The CDR3 extends over 17 amino acids. Trimming took 0 bases from V and 8 from J, leaving 20 bases between them. The CDR3 loop reads CASSQDLIEGPFDEQFF. The CDR3 nucleotides are TGTGCCAGCAGCCAAGATCTTATAGAGGGCCCCTTCGATGAGCAGTTCTTC.

This chain links TRBV4-1 with TRBJ2-7; a weak D match, TRBD2 (6 bases). V was shortened by 1 base and J by 0 bases, with 10 bases between the two germline ends. CDR3 length: 15 residues. Per germline, CDR1 MGHRA and CDR2 YSYEKL. The CDR3 coding sequence is TGCGCCAGCAGCCAAGGTGGAGGGGACTCCTACGAGCAGTACTTC. Protein sequence: CASSQGGGDSYEQYF.

The gene calls are TRBV6-6 and TRBJ1-1; TRBD1 matches 9 bases. Germline CDR1 and CDR2: MNHNY and SVGAGI (reference sequence). J lost 11 bases, V lost 6 bases, and 13 bases had no gene match. This CDR3 is 14 amino acids long. The chain's CDR3 is CASRPNAGTGNAFF. CDR3 sequence (DNA): TGTGCCAGCAGGCCAAACGCCGGGACAGGGAACGCTTTCTTT.

The table lists this clone with a few counts. This chain joins TRBV7-2 and TRBJ1-3, with D uncertain. Germline V gene lookup returns CDR1 SGHTA and CDR2 FQGNSA. The V and J ends lost 4 bases and 0 bases respectively, with 7 bases between them. The CDR3 has 14 residues. CDR3 in DNA: TGTGCCAGCAGCTCCGGACTCTCTGGAAACACCATATATTTT. It yields the protein CASSSGLSGNTIYF.

The sample holds a few counts of this clone. Other DNA sequences from this sample encode an identical CDR3 as well. V is TRBV19 and J is TRBJ1-3; D is unresolved. Per germline, CDR1 LNHDA and CDR2 SQIVND (reference sequence). The CDR3 has 14 amino acids. V was shortened by 5 bases and J by 1 base, with 9 bases between the two germline ends. The CDR3 coding sequence is TGTGCCAGTAGTTCTCAGATTTCTGGAAACACCATATATTTT. Its protein product is CASSSQISGNTIYF.

This chain links TRBV7-6 with TRBJ1-1; possible D gene TRBD1, 5 bases. V was clipped by 5 bases and J by 2 bases, with 9 bases between them. Germline CDR1 SGHVS, CDR2 FNYEAQ. The CDR3 loop spans 13 amino acids. Written as DNA, the CDR3 is TGTGCCAGCAGCCGCGGGACCAACACTGAAGCTTTCTTT. Translation: CASSRGTNTEAFF. Complete variable domain (other parts from reference TRBV7-6 and TRBJ1-1): GAGVSQSPRYKVTKRGQDVALRCDPISGHVSLYWYRQALGQGPEFLTYFNYEAQQDKSGLPNDRFSAERPEGSISTLTIQRTEQRDSAMYRCASSRGTNTEAFFGQGTRLTVV.

The chain carries TRBV5-4 and TRBJ2-2, with a possible D match to TRBD1 (6 bases). Germline V gives CDR1 SGHNT, CDR2 YYREEE (reference sequence). V lost 4 bases and J 6 bases, leaving 10 bases between the germline ends. The CDR3 sequence is 13 residues long. In DNA form, the CDR3 reads TGTGCCAGCAGCACAACAGGGTCCGGGGAGCTGTTTTTT. It encodes CASSTTGSGELFF.

This chain joins TRBV11-3 and TRBJ1-6; D is ambiguous. V was trimmed by 1 base and J by 7 bases, leaving 8 bases between them. The CDR3 totals 14 residues. Germline V gives CDR1 SGHNT, CDR2 YENEEA. DNA for the CDR3: TGTGCCAGCAGCTTAGTTGCTGAGAATTCACCCCTCCACTTT. It codes for CASSLVAENSPLHF.

CDR3: CASSLGLATEAFF. The CDR3 region has the DNA TGTGCCAGCAGTTTGGGTTTAGCCACTGAAGCTTTCTTT. The chain has TRBV12-3 or TRBV12-4 and TRBJ1-1, with D unclear. Trimming took 3 bases from V and 4 from J, leaving 9 bases between them. The CDR3 spans 13 residues.

Here the CDR3 DNA reads TGCGCCAGCAGACAGGGTGAAGCCGGGGAGCTGTTTTTT. It yields the protein CASRQGEAGELFF. V gene TRBV10-1 combines with J gene TRBJ2-2; D might be TRBD1 (6 bases). V lost 6 bases and J 6 bases, leaving 11 bases between the germline ends. Germline lookup yields CDR1 WNHNN and CDR2 SYGVQD (reference sequence). The CDR3 covers 13 residues.

This clone turned up a few times. The rearrangement uses TRBV7-9 and TRBJ2-5, with TRBD2 as a possible D gene (5 bases). Trimming took 6 bases from V and 1 from J, leaving 12 bases between them. Germline lookup yields CDR1 SEHNR and CDR2 FQNEAQ (reference sequence). The CDR3 consists of 14 residues. The CDR3 reads CASRLGNVQETQYF. As DNA, the CDR3 is TGTGCCAGCAGACTAGGGAACGTCCAAGAGACCCAGTACTTC.